The 29 T cell receptor beta chains given below trace back to one sample, sequenced in a study of OX40 agonist ivuxolimab in advanced cancers. Here immunoSEQ multiplex PCR was the method, and the copy in TCRdb shows in-frame clones only, minus some. The sample holds approximately 29,000 clones, more than 70% seen once. Sequenced material: CD4+ or CD8+ T cells sorted from blood, taken in a trial of the OX40 agonist ivuxolimab. Receptors were obtained from an adult with an advanced solid tumor such as melanoma, head and neck, liver or kidney cancer.

The rearrangement uses TRBV11-3 and TRBJ1-1; D perhaps matches TRBD1 (6 bases). The CDR3 runs 15 residues. Germline loops: CDR1 SGHNT, CDR2 YENEEA. V lost 0 bases and J 2 bases, leaving 10 bases between the germline ends. In DNA form, the CDR3 reads TGTGCCAGCAGCTTAGAAGGGGGGCTTAACACTGAAGCTTTCTTT. This translates into CASSLEGGLNTEAFF.

This chain connects TRBV11-2 to TRBJ2-2, with 10 bases aligning to TRBD2. The junction had 7 bases not matched to a gene; V was cut back by 6 bases and J by 3 bases. There are 16 residues in the CDR3. Germline lookup yields CDR1 SGHAT and CDR2 FQNNGV. The DNA for the CDR3 is TGTGCCAGCAGTCTGAGCGGGAGGGCCGACACCGGGGAGCTGTTTTTT. It specifies CASSLSGRADTGELFF.

The sample holds a few counts of this clone. CDR3 residues: CASSLGRGGEQYF. The CDR3 DNA sequence: TGTGCCAGCAGCTTAGGCAGGGGAGGAGAGCAGTACTTC. This chain joins TRBV7-8 and TRBJ2-7; either TRBD1 or TRBD2 may fit D (6 bases each). This CDR3 comprises 13 residues. V lost 1 base, J lost 7 bases, and 11 bases lay in between. Germline CDR1 and CDR2: SGHVS and FQNEAQ.

The chain recombines TRBV25-1 with TRBJ1-4, with 8 nucleotides matching TRBD1. Germline values: CDR1 MGHDK, CDR2 SYGVNS. Unmatched junction bases numbered 14, after V lost 6 bases and J lost 2 bases. There are 18 residues in the CDR3. CDR3 sequence (DNA): TGTGCCAGCAGCGGCCGGTCGGACAGGGAGCTTACTAATGAAAAACTGTTTTTT. It encodes CASSGRSDRELTNEKLFF.

The CDR3 DNA reads TGTGCCAGCAGTCACGCGGGGTACGAGCAGTACTTC. Its protein product is CASSHAGYEQYF. This rearrangement joins TRBV11-2 to TRBJ2-7; tentatively, D is TRBD2 (6 bases). Deletions cut 6 bases from V and 4 bases from J, with 10 bases between. Germline loops: CDR1 SGHAT, CDR2 FQNNGV. The CDR3 has 12 residues. The variable domain in full, with the rest retrieved from reference TRBV11-2 and TRBJ2-7, is EAGVAQSPRYKIIEKRQSVAFWCNPISGHATLYWYQQILGQGPKLLIQFQNNGVVDDSQLPKDRFSAERLKGVDSTLKIQPAKLEDSAVYLCASSHAGYEQYFGPGTRLTVT.

The gene calls are TRBV6-1 and TRBJ2-7; D may be TRBD1 (7 bases). The CDR3 runs to 15 residues. V was pared by 4 bases and J by 4 bases, with 17 bases between. The germline CDR1 and CDR2 sequences are MNHNS and SASEGT. Written as DNA, the CDR3 is TGTGCCAGCAGTGTGATTGGGCAGGGGGGTTACGAGCAGTACTTC. It translates to CASSVIGQGGYEQYF.

The chain joins TRBV2 to TRBJ1-2; D is possibly TRBD1 (5 bases). Germline V gene data show CDR1 as SNHLY and CDR2 as FYNNEI. This CDR3 spans 13 amino acids. V was trimmed by 3 bases and J by 6 bases, leaving 11 bases between them. The chain's CDR3 is CASSERGADGYTF. The CDR3, as DNA: TGTGCCAGCAGTGAGCGGGGCGCAGATGGCTACACCTTC.

The V and J genes are TRBV6-1 and TRBJ2-1; D might be TRBD2 (6 bases). The CDR3 is 15 residues long. Germline CDR1 reads MNHNS; CDR2 reads SASEGT. V was cut by 1 base and J by 7 bases, with 14 bases left in between. The CDR3 region is CASSEVGGSRNEQFF. In DNA, the CDR3 is TGTGCCAGCAGTGAAGTAGGAGGGTCTAGGAATGAGCAGTTCTTC.

The rearrangement joins TRBV4-1 to TRBJ2-1, with TRBD1 matching over 7 bases. Germline trimming cut 1 base from V and 3 bases from J; bases unmatched to any gene: 3. The CDR3 is 15 residues long. Per the germline V gene, CDR1 is MGHRA and CDR2 is YSYEKL. In DNA, the CDR3 is TGCGCCAGCAGCCAAGGAGGGGGCCTCTACAATGAGCAGTTCTTC. Translating gives CASSQGGGLYNEQFF.

The chain employs TRBV7-9 and TRBJ2-5; 7 nucleotides match TRBD1. Germline V gene sequence: CDR1 SEHNR, CDR2 FQNEAQ (reference sequence). This CDR3 region has 17 residues. The V and J ends lost 0 bases and 1 base, in that order; junction bases with no gene match: 8. The CDR3 coding sequence is TGTGCCAGCAGCTTAGCGATGACAGGGCCTCTCCAAGAGACCCAGTACTTC. Its protein is CASSLAMTGPLQETQYF.

The chain recombines TRBV4-3 with TRBJ1-5, with no clear D. CDR3 size: 15 residues. The germline V gene encodes CDR1 LGHNA and CDR2 YSLEER. V dropped 4 bases and J dropped 0 bases, with 10 bases sitting between them. This chain's CDR3 is CASSPDGDSNQPQHF. The DNA of the CDR3 is TGCGCCAGCAGCCCAGACGGGGATAGCAATCAGCCCCAGCATTTT.

This clone was seen a single time. J is TRBJ2-7 and V is TRBV7-6, with D uncertain. Germline CDR1 SGHVS, CDR2 FNYEAQ. Trimming took off 3 bases at V and 6 bases at J, with 15 bases between the two ends. The CDR3 covers 14 residues. The CDR3 sequence is CASSLGGYTGEQYF. The DNA of the CDR3 is TGTGCCAGCAGCTTGGGTGGGTATACTGGCGAGCAGTACTTC.

The rearrangement joins TRBV11-2 to TRBJ2-7; TRBD2 agrees at 7 bases. The ends lost 5 bases at V and 2 bases at J; junction bases unmatched: 12. Germline lookup yields CDR1 SGHAT and CDR2 FQNNGV. This CDR3 region has 16 residues. CDR3 sequence (DNA): TGTGCCAGCAGCCCTTCCCCTGAGGGGAGGGCCTACGAGCAGTACTTC. It is translated as CASSPSPEGRAYEQYF.

This clone was seen a single time. The chain combines TRBV7-9 with TRBJ2-5; 9 nucleotides match TRBD2. Per the germline V gene, CDR1 is SEHNR and CDR2 is FQNEAQ (reference sequence). The junction had 5 bases not matched to a gene; V was cut back by 2 bases and J by 4 bases. The CDR3 runs to 15 residues. The CDR3 DNA is TGTGCCAGCAGCTTATTAGCGGGAGTGGGAGAGACCCAGTACTTC. Its protein is CASSLLAGVGETQYF.

The rearrangement joins TRBV4-1 to TRBJ2-7; weak D call: TRBD1 (5 bases). This CDR3 has 13 amino acids. Per germline, CDR1 MGHRA and CDR2 YSYEKL. Trimming stripped 1 base from V and 5 bases from J, with 9 bases between. The DNA of the CDR3 is TGCGCCAGCAGCCAAGTGACAGCGAACGAGCAGTACTTC. The encoded protein is CASSQVTANEQYF.

CDR3 in amino acids: CASSRGAGALDTQYF. As DNA, the CDR3 is TGTGCCAGCAGCCGGGGGGCGGGGGCCCTAGATACGCAGTATTTT. This chain uses TRBV11-2 with TRBJ2-3; a weak D match, TRBD2 (7 bases). In germline, CDR1 is SGHAT, CDR2 FQNNGV. V was clipped by 5 bases and J by 5 bases, with 17 bases between them. The CDR3 totals 15 residues.

The chain combines TRBV29-1 with TRBJ1-3; TRBD1 might be the D (5 bases). The length of the CDR3 is 11 residues. The V gene lost 7 bases and the J gene lost 4 bases, with 8 bases spanning the gap. Germline-derived CDR1 and CDR2 are SQVTM and ANQGSEA. The CDR3 reads CSARDGNTIYF. The CDR3, as DNA: TGCAGCGCCCGGGACGGAAACACCATATATTTT.

The chain uses TRBV2 and TRBJ2-3; TRBD2 is a possible D gene (6 bases). V was trimmed by 6 bases and J by 6 bases, leaving 10 bases between them. Germline loops: CDR1 SNHLY, CDR2 FYNNEI. The CDR3 is 12 residues long. The CDR3 spells CASRGLRDTQYF. DNA of the CDR3: TGTGCCAGCAGAGGACTAAGGGATACGCAGTATTTT.

J is TRBJ2-7 and V is TRBV5-1; D might be TRBD2 (6 bases). V was clipped by 4 bases and J by 0 bases, with 14 bases between them. CDR1 and CDR2 (germline): SGHRS, YFSETQ. The CDR3 has 15 amino acids. In DNA, the CDR3 is TGCGCCAGCAGCCCTGCCGGGGACTTCTCCTACGAGCAGTACTTC. Encoded protein: CASSPAGDFSYEQYF. Using reference TRBV5-1 and TRBJ2-7 for the parts outside the CDR3, the full variable domain is KAGVTQTPRYLIKTRGQQVTLSCSPISGHRSVSWYQQTPGQGLQFLFEYFSETQRNKGNFPGRFSGRQFSNSRSEMNVSTLELGDSALYLCASSPAGDFSYEQYFGPGTRLTVT.

The chain uses TRBV10-2 and TRBJ2-1; D perhaps matches TRBD1 (5 bases). The CDR3 loop spans 12 amino acids. Trimming took off 9 bases at V and 4 bases at J, with 10 bases between the two ends. Germline V gives CDR1 WSHSY, CDR2 SAAADI. Here the CDR3 reads CASRDSYNEQFF. The CDR3 bases are TGCGCCAGTCGTGACAGTTACAATGAGCAGTTCTTC.

This clone was detected only once. The chain links TRBV28 to TRBJ1-5; the match to TRBD1 covers 7 bases. Per germline, CDR1 MDHEN and CDR2 SYDVKM. The CDR3 covers 14 residues. J gave up 6 bases and V 5 bases, and 7 bases lay outside the gene matches. CDR3 in amino acids: CASSRQGGFQPQHF. In nucleotides, the CDR3 is TGTGCCAGCAGTCGACAGGGTGGATTTCAGCCCCAGCATTTT.

This chain joins TRBV9 and TRBJ2-7; TRBD1 matches 9 bases. The CDR3 spans 15 residues. Germline CDR1 and CDR2: SGDLS and YYNGEE. The V gene end was trimmed by 1 base and the J gene end by 5 bases; junction bases not matched to a gene: 7. The CDR3 nucleotides read TGTGCCAGCAGCGTATCCGGGACAGGGCTCGACGAGCAGTACTTC. This encodes CASSVSGTGLDEQYF. Drawing the rest from reference TRBV9 and TRBJ2-7, the complete variable domain is DSGVTQTPKHLITATGQRVTLRCSPRSGDLSVYWYQQSLDQGLQFLIQYYNGEERAKGNILERFSAQQFPDLHSELNLSSLELGDSALYFCASSVSGTGLDEQYFGPGTRLTVT.

The chain links TRBV30 to TRBJ2-7, with D perhaps matching TRBD1 (6 bases). V was shortened by 5 bases and J by 5 bases, with 19 bases between the two germline ends. Germline CDR1 is GTSNPN and CDR2 is SVGIG (reference sequence). The CDR3 extends over 14 amino acids. In DNA, the CDR3 is TGTGCCTGGGGGGGCCCGGGGCTATCCAACGAGCAGTACTTC. Translation: CAWGGPGLSNEQYF. The full variable domain, its missing parts supplied by reference TRBV30 and TRBJ2-7, is SQTIHQWPATLVQPVGSPLSLECTVEGTSNPNLYWYRQAAGRGLQLLFYSVGIGQISSEVPQNLSASRPQDRQFILSSKKLLLSDSGFYLCAWGGPGLSNEQYFGPGTRLTVT.

The J gene is TRBJ1-1, the V gene TRBV5-1; D is undetermined. The V and J ends lost 2 bases and 1 base respectively, with 6 bases between them. Germline V gene sequence: CDR1 SGHRS, CDR2 YFSETQ. The CDR3 consists of 13 residues. The CDR3 region has the DNA TGCGCCAGCAGCTTACATGGGAACACTGAAGCTTTCTTT. As protein: CASSLHGNTEAFF.

CDR3 DNA sequence: TGTGCCAGTAGTTTCGAACAGCACAATCAGCCCCAGCATTTT. It translates to CASSFEQHNQPQHF. This sequence joins TRBV19 and TRBJ1-5, with D unclear. The CDR3 sequence is 14 residues long. V was cut by 5 bases and J by 3 bases, with 11 bases left in between. Looked up from germline, CDR1 is LNHDA and CDR2 is SQIVND (reference sequence).

The chain uses TRBV13 and TRBJ1-1; unclear D gene. V gave up 3 bases and J gave up 2 bases, with 10 bases separating them. CDR3 length: 14 residues. Per germline, CDR1 PRHDT and CDR2 FYEKMQ (reference sequence). The CDR3 nucleotides read TGTGCCAGCAGCTTGCCCGGGTTCAACACTGAAGCTTTCTTT. This translates into CASSLPGFNTEAFF.

The chain carries TRBV13 and TRBJ2-7; D is ambiguous. CDR3 length equals 15 residues. Germline V gene sequence: CDR1 PRHDT, CDR2 FYEKMQ (reference sequence). The V end was cut by 6 bases, the J end by 1 base, with 16 bases between. CDR3 bases: TGTGCCAGCAGGCCCCGGGCCACCCCATCCTACGAGCAGTACTTC. Residues: CASRPRATPSYEQYF.

The chain links TRBV28 to TRBJ1-2, with D uncertain. The germline V gene has CDR1 MDHEN and CDR2 SYDVKM. The CDR3 loop spans 14 amino acids. The V gene lost 4 bases and the J gene lost 5 bases, with 14 bases spanning the gap. The CDR3, as DNA: TGTGCCAGCAGTTCATATCTCGGACCTTATGGCTACACCTTC. This gives the protein CASSSYLGPYGYTF.

The chain joins TRBV9 to TRBJ2-3, with D hard to call. V lost 0 bases, J lost 2 bases, and 10 bases lay in between. This CDR3 is built from 15 residues. CDR1 SGDLS and CDR2 YYNGEE come from the germline V gene. The CDR3 loop reads CASSVGGSPTDTQYF. DNA of the CDR3: TGTGCCAGCAGCGTAGGCGGCTCTCCCACAGATACGCAGTATTTT.